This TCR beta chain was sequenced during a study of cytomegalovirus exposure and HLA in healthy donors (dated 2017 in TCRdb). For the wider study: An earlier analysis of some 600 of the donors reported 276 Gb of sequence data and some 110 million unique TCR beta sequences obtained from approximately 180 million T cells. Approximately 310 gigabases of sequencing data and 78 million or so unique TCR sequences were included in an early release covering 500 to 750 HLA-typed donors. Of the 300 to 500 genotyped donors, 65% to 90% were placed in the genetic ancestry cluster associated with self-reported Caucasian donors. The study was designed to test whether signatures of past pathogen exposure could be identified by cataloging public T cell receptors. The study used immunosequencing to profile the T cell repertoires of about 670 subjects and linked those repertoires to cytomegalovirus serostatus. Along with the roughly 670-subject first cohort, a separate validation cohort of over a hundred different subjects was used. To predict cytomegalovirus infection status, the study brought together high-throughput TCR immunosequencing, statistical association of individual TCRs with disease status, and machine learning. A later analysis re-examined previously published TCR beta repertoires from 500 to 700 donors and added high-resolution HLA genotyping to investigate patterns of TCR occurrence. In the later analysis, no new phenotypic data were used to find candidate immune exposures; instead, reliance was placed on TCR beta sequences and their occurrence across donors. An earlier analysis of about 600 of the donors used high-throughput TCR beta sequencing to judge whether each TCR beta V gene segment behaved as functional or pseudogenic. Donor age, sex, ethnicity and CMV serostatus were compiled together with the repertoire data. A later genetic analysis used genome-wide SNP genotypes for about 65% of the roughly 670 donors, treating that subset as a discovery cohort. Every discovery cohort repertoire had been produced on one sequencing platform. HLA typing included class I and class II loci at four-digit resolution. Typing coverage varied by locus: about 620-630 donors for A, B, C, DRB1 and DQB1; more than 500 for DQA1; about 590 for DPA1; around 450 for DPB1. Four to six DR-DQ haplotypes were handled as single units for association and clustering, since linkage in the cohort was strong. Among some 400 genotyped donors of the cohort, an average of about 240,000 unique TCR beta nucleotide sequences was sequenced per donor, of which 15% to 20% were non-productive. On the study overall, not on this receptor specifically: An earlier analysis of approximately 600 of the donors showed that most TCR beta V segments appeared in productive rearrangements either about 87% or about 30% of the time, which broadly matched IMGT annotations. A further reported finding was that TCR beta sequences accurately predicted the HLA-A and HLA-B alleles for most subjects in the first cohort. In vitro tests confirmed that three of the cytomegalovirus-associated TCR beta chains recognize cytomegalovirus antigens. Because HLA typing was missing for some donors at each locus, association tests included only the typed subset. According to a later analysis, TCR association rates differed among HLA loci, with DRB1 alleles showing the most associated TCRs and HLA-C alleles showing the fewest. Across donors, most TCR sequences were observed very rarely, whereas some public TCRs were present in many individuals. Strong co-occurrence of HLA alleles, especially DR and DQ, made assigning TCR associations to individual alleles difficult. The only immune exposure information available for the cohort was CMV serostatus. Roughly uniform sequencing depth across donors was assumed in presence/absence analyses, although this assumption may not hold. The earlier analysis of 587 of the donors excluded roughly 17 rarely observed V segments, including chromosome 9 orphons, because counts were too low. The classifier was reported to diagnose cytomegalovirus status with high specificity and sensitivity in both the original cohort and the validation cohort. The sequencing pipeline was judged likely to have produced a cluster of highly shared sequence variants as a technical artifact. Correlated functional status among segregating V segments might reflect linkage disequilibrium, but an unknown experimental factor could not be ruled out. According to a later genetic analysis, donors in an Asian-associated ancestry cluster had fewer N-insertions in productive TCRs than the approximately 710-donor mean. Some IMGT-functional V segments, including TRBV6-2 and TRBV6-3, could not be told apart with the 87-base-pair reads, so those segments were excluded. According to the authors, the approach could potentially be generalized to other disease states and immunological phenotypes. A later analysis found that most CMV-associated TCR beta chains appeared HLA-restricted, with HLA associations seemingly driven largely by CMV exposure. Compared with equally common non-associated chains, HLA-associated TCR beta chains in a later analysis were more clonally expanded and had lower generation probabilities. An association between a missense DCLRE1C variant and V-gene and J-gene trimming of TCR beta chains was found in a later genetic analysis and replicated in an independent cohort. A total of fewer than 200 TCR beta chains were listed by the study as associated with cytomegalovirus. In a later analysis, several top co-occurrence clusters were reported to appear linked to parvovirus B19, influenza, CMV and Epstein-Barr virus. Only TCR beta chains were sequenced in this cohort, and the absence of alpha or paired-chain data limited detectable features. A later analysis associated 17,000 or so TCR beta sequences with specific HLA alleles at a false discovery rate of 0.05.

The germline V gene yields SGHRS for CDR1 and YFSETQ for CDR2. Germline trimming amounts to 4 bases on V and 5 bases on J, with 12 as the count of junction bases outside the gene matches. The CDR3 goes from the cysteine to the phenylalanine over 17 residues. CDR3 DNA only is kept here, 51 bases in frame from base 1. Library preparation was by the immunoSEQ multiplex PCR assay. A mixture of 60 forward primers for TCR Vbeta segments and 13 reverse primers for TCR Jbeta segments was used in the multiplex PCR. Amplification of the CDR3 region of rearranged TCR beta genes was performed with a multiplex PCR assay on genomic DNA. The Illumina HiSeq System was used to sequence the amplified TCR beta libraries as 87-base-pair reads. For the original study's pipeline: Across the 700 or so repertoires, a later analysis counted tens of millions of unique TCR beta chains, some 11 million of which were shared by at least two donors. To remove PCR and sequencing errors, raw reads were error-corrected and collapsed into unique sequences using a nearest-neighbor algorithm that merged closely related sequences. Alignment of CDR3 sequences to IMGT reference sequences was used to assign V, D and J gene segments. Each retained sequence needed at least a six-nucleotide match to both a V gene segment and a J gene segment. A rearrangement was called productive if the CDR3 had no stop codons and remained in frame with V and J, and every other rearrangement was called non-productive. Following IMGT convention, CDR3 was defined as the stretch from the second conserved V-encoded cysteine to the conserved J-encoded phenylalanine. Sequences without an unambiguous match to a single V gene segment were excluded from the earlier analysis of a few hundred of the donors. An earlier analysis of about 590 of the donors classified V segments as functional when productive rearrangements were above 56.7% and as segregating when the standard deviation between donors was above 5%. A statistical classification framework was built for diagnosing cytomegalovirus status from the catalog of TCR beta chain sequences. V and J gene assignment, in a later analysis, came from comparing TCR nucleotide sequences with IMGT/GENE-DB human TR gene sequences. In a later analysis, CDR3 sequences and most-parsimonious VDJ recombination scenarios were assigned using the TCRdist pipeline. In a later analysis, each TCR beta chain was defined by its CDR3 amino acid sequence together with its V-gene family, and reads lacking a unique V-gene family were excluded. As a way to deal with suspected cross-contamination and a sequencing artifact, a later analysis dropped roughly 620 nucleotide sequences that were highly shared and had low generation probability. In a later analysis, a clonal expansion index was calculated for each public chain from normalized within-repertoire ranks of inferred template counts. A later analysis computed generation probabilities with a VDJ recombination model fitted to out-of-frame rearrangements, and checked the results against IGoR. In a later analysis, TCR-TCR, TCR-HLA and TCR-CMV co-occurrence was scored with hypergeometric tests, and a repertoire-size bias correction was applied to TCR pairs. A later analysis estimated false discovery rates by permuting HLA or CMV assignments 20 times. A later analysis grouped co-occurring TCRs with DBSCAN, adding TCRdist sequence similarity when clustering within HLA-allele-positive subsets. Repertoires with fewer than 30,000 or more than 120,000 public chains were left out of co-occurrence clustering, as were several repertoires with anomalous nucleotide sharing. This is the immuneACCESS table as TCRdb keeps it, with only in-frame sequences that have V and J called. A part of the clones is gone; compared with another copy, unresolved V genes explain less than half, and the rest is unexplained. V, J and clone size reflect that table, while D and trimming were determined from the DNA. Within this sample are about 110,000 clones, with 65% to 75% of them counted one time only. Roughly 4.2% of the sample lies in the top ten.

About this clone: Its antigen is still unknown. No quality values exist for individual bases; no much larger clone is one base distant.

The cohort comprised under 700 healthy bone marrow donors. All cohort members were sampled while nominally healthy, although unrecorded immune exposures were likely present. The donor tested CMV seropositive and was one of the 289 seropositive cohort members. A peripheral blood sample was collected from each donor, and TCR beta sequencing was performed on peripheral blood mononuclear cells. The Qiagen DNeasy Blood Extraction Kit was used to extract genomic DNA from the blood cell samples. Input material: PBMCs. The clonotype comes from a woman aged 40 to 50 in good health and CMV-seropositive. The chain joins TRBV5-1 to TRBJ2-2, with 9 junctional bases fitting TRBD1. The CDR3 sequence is CASSLAIQGAGTGELFF. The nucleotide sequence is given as TGCGCCAGCAGCCTAGCGATACAGGGGGCAGGGACCGGGGAGCTGTTTTTT.